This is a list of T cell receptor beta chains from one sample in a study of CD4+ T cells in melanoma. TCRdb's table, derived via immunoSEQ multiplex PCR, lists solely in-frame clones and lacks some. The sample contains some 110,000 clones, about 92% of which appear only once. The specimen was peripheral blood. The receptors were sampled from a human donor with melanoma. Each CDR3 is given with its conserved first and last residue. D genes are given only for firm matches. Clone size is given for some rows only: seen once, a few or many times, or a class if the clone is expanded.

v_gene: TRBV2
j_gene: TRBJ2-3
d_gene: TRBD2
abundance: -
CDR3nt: TGTGCCAGCCTTACCGGACTAGCGGGAGTTTATACGCAGTATTTT
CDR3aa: CASLTGLAGVYTQYF

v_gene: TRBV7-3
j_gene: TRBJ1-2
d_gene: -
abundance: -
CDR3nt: TGTGCCAGCAGCTTAAATCGGCACTATGGCTACACCTTC
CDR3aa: CASSLNRHYGYTF

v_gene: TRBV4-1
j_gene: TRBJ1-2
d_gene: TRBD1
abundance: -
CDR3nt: TGCGCCAGCAGCCACCCGGACAGGGAATTCGATGGCTACACCTTC
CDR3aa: CASSHPDREFDGYTF

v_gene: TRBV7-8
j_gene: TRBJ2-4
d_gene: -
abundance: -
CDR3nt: TGTGCCAGCAGCTTTGGAGGGATGGCCAAAAACATTCAGTACTTC
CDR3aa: CASSFGGMAKNIQYF

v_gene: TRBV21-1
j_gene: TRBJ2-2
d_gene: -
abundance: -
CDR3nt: TGTGCCAGCACCTTAGCGGGGACGCGATCCACCGGGGAGCTGTTTTTT
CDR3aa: CASTLAGTRSTGELFF

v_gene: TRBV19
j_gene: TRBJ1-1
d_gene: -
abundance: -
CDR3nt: TGTGCCAGTAGTATCCAGCAGTCTCGGATCATGAACACTGAAGCTTTCTTT
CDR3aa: CASSIQQSRIMNTEAFF

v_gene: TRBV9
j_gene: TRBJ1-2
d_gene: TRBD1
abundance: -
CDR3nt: TGTGCCAGCAGCGCGGTGGTACAGGGGGCTGAGGGCTACACCTTC
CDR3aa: CASSAVVQGAEGYTF

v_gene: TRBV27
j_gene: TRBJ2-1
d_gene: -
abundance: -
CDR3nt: TGTGCCAGCAGTTCTTGGGCTGAGCAGTTCTTC
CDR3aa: CASSSWAEQFF

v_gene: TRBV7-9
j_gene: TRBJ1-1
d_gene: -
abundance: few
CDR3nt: TGTGCCAGCAGCTTATACGAGAGAGCTTTCTTT
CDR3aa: CASSLYERAFF

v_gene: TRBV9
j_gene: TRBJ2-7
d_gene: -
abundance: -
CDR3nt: TGTGCCAGCAGCTTCGAACTGGGGGCCTACGAGCAGTACTTC
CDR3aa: CASSFELGAYEQYF

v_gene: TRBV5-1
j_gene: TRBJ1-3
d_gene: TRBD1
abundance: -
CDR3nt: TGCGCCAGCAGCCAAGGGACAGGGGGAAACACCATATATTTT
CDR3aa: CASSQGTGGNTIYF

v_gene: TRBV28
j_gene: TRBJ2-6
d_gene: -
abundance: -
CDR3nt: TGTGCCAGCACCGTGGGGTTAGGGGCTCGCTCTGGGGCCAACGTCCTGACTTTC
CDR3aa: CASTVGLGARSGANVLTF

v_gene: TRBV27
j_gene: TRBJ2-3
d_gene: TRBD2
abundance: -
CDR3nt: TGTGCCAGCAGTGGGACTAGTTGGAGCACAGATACGCAGTATTTT
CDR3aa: CASSGTSWSTDTQYF

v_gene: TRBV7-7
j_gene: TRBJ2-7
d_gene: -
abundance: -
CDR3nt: TGTGCCAGCAGCCCAGGACAGTCCTACGAGCAGTACTTC
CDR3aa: CASSPGQSYEQYF

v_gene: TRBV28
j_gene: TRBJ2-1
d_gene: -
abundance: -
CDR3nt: TGTGCCAGCAGTTTACGGGAACCGGGGGCCGGAGTTAATGAGCAGTTCTTC
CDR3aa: CASSLREPGAGVNEQFF

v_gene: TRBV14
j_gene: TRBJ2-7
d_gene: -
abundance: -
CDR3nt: TGTGCCAGCAGCGCCTCCTACGAGCAGTACTTC
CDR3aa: CASSASYEQYF

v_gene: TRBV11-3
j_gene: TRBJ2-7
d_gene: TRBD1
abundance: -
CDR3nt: TGTGCCAGCAGCCTACGGGACAGGGCTTACGAGCAGTACTTC
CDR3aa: CASSLRDRAYEQYF

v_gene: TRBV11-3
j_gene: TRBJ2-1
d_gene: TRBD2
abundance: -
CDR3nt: TGTGCCAGCAGCTTCTTACTAGCGGGGGGGCGAAACGCATACAATGAGCAGTTCTTC
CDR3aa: CASSFLLAGGRNAYNEQFF

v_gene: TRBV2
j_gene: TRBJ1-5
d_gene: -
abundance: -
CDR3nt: TGTGCCAGCACCCCCCAACCGAGTCAGCCCCAGCATTTT
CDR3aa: CASTPQPSQPQHF

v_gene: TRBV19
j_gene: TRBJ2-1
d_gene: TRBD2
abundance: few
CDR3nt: TGTGCCAGTAGTAGTCCCGGGACTAGCGGGAGTGATGAGCAGTTCTTC
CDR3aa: CASSSPGTSGSDEQFF

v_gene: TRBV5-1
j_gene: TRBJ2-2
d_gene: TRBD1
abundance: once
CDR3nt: TGCGCCAGCAGCCCTACAGGGGAAACAGGAGGGGAGCTGTTTTTT
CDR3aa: CASSPTGETGGELFF

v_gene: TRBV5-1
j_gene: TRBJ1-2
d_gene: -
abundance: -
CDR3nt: TGCGCCAGCAGCTCTAAGACACAGGGATACTATGGCTACACCTTC
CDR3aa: CASSSKTQGYYGYTF

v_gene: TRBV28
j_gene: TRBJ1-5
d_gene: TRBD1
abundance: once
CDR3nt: TGTGCCAGCAGCATTATACAGGGGTTAGACAATCAGCCCCAGCATTTT
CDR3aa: CASSIIQGLDNQPQHF

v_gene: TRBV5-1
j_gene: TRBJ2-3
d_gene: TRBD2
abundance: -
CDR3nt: TGCGCCAGCAGCTGGGGACTAGCGGGGGTGGGCACAGATACGCAGTATTTT
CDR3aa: CASSWGLAGVGTDTQYF

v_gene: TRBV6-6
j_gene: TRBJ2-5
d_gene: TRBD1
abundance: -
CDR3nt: TGTGCCAGCAGTTATCGCCGGGACAGGGGGACCCAGTACTTC
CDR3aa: CASSYRRDRGTQYF

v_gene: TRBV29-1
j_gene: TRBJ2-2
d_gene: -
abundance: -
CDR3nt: TGCAGCGTTTCCCCCCGCGGGATCGGGGAGCTGTTTTTT
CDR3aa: CSVSPRGIGELFF

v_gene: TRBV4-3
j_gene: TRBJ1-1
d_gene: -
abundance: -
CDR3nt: TGCGCCAGCAGCCAAGACATGAACACTGAAGCTTTCTTT
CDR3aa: CASSQDMNTEAFF

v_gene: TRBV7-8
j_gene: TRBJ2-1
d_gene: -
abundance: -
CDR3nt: TGTGCCAGCAGCTATTACAGGGTAAAGTACAATGAGCAGTTCTTC
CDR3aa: CASSYYRVKYNEQFF

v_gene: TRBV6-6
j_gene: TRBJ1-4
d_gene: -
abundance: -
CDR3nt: TGTGCCAGCAGTACTGGGCCAGGACAGTACGGAAAACTGTTTTTT
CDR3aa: CASSTGPGQYGKLFF

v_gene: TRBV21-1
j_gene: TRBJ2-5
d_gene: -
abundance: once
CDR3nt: TGTGCCAGCAGCAAAAGGCGGGGGCAAGAGACCCAGTACTTC
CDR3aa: CASSKRRGQETQYF

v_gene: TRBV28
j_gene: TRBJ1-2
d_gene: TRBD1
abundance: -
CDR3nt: TGTGCCAGCAGCAAGACAGGGGTCGGCTACACCTTC
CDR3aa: CASSKTGVGYTF

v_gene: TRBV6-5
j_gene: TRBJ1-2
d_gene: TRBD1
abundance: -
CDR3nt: TGTGCCAGCAGTTACTCCGGCAGGGGGGATGGCTACACCTTC
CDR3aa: CASSYSGRGDGYTF

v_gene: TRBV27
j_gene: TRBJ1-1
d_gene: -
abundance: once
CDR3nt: TGTGCCAGCAGTTCTATACTGGGTGGAAGGAACACTGAAGCTTTCTTT
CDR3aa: CASSSILGGRNTEAFF

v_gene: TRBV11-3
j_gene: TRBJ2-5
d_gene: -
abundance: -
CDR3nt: TGTGCCAGCAGCTTGGGTAGTGGGGCTCTCGCGGAAGAGACCCAGTACTTC
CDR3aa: CASSLGSGALAEETQYF

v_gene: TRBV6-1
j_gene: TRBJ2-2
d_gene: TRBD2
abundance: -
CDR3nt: TGTGCCAGCATCCCGGGACTAGGGAACACCGGGGAGCTGTTTTTT
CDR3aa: CASIPGLGNTGELFF

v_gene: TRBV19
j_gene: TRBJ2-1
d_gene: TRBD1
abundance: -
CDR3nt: TGTGCCAGTAGTATAACACGACAGGGCTGGGGCAATGAGCAGTTCTTC
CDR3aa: CASSITRQGWGNEQFF

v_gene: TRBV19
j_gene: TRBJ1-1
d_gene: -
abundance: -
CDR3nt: TGTGCCAGTAGTATAGTAAAGGGGACTGAAGCTTTCTTT
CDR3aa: CASSIVKGTEAFF

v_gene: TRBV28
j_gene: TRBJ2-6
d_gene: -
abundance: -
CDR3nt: TGTGCCAGCAAATTTGGGACGGACTACTCTGGGGCCAACGTCCTGACTTTC
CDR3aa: CASKFGTDYSGANVLTF

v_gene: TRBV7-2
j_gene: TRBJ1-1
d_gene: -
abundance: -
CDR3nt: TGTGCCAGCAGCCCGGAGACGACTGGGAACACTGAAGCTTTCTTT
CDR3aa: CASSPETTGNTEAFF

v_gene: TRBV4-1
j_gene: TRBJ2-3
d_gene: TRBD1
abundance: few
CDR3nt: TGCGCCAGCAGCTACCGGGACAGGGGTCTGACAGATACGCAGTATTTT
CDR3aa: CASSYRDRGLTDTQYF

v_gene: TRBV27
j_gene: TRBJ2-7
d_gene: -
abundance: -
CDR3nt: TGTGCCAGCACTAAATGGCCGGAAGCCTACGAGCAGTACTTC
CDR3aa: CASTKWPEAYEQYF

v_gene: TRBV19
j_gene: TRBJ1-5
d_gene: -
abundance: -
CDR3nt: TGTGCCAGTAGTATAGATACCCCGGCGAGAAGGGCCCAGCCCCAGCATTTT
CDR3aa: CASSIDTPARRAQPQHF

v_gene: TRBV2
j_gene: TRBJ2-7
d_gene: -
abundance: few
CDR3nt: TGTGCCACCTCCTACTCCACCTACGAGCAGTACTTC
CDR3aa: CATSYSTYEQYF

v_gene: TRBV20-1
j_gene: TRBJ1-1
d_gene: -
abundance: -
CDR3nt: TGCAGTGCTAGAGTCCTGCAAAAAGCTTTCTTT
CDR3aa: CSARVLQKAFF

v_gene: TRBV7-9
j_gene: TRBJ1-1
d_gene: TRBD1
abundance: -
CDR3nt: TGTGCCAGCAGCTTTGGACAGGGCATCATGGCTTTCTTT
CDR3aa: CASSFGQGIMAFF

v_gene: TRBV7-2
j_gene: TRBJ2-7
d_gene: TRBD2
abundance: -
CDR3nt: TGTGCCAGCAGCCGGAGGCCGGGAGGGGTTGACGAGCAGTACTTC
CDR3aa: CASSRRPGGVDEQYF

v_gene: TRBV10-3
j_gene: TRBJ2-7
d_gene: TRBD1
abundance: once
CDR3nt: TGTGCCATCAGTGAGCCAGGGGACAGGGGCTACGAGCAGTACTTC
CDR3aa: CAISEPGDRGYEQYF

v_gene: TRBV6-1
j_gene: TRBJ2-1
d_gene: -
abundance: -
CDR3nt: TGTGCCAGCAGTGATACAGGCGTCTACAATGAGCAGTTCTTC
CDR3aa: CASSDTGVYNEQFF

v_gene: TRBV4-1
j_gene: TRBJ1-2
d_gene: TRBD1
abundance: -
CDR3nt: TGCGCCAGCAGCCAAGACAGGGGGCGATGGGATGGCTACACCTTC
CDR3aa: CASSQDRGRWDGYTF

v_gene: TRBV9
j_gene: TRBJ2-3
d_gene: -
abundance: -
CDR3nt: TGTGCCAGCAGCGTAGACCGCACAGATACGCAGTATTTT
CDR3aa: CASSVDRTDTQYF

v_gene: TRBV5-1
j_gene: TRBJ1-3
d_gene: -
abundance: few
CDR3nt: TGCGCCAGCAGCCCGGATGGACAGATCTCTGGAAACACCATATATTTT
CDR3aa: CASSPDGQISGNTIYF

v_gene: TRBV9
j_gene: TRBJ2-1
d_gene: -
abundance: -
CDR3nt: TGTGCCAGCAGCGTAACTGGAAGCGGAATACTGGATGAGCAGTTCTTC
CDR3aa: CASSVTGSGILDEQFF

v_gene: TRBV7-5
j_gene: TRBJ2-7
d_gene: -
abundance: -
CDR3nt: TGTGCCAGAAGCTTAAACATACTAGCGCCTGGGAGCTCCTACGAGCAGTACTTC
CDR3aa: CARSLNILAPGSSYEQYF

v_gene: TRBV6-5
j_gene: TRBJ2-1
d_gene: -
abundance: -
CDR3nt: TGTGCCAGCAACCAAGACTACAGCGCCTACAATGAGCAGTTCTTC
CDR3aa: CASNQDYSAYNEQFF

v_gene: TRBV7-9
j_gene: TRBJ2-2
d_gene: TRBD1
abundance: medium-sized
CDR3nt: TGTGCCAGCACCATGACAGGGGGTGGCACCGGGGAGCTGTTTTTT
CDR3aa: CASTMTGGGTGELFF

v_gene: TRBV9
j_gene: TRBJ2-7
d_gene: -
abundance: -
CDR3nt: TGTGCCAGCAGCGTAGACGGAGGCTACGAGCAGTACTTC
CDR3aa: CASSVDGGYEQYF

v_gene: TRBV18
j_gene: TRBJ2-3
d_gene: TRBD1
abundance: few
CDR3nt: TGTGCCAGCTCACCAAACAGGGGGGGCACAGATACGCAGTATTTT
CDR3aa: CASSPNRGGTDTQYF

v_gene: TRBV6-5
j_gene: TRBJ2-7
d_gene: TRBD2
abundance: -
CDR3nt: TGTGCCAGCAGTTACTCGGGACTAGCGGGATCTTACGAGCAGTACTTC
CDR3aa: CASSYSGLAGSYEQYF

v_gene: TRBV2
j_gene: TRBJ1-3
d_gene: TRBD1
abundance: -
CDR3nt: TGTGCCAGCAGTCTGGACAGGGTCGCCGGAAACACCATATATTTT
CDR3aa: CASSLDRVAGNTIYF

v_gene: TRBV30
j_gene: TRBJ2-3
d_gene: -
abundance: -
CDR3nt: TGTGCCTCCCACGAGGGGTCGACAGATACGCAGTATTTT
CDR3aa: CASHEGSTDTQYF